This entry lists 30 T cell receptor beta chains sequenced from one sample in a study of PD-1 blockade in classical Hodgkin lymphoma. Time point reported: newly diagnosed, previously untreated cHL patient sample. The study purified CD4+ T cells from thawed PBMCs using magnetic negative selection. Measured with immunoSEQ multiplex PCR; TCRdb has only the in-frame clones, and not every one. The data show under 20,000 clones, over 80% seen once. The sample taken for sequencing was CD4+ T cells from blood. Receptors originate from a human donor with classical Hodgkin lymphoma.

The chain joins TRBV12-2 to TRBJ2-7; the table's D call TRBD2 went unverified against the DNA. TRBV12-2 represents a pseudogene. The CDR3 length is 17 residues. CDR3 DNA sequence: TGTGCAAGTCGCTTAGGGAATCTAGCGGGAGGGGCCTACGAGCAGTACTTC. It codes for CASRLGNLAGGAYEQYF.

The chain recombines TRBV14 with TRBJ1-2; weak D call: TRBD1 (5 bases). This CDR3 comprises 14 residues. Germline V gives CDR1 SGHDN, CDR2 FVKESK. V lost 0 bases and J lost 8, with 13 bases in between. The CDR3 DNA is TGTGCCAGCAGCCAAGAATGGGGGGTCAGCGGCTACACCTTC. The encoded protein is CASSQEWGVSGYTF.

This clone has only a few counts. This chain uses TRBV28 with TRBJ1-2; the D is unclear. V lost 4 bases and J 4 bases, leaving 7 bases between the germline ends. The CDR3 contains 12 residues. The germline gives CDR1 MDHEN, CDR2 SYDVKM. The CDR3 loop is CASSSAGYGYTF. The CDR3 DNA reads TGTGCCAGCAGTTCGGCAGGCTATGGCTACACCTTC.

The rearrangement joins TRBV7-2 to TRBJ2-7, with D perhaps TRBD1 or TRBD2 (5 bases each). CDR1 and CDR2 (germline): SGHTA, FQGNSA. This CDR3 is built from 16 residues. V lost 3 bases and J 0 bases, leaving 15 bases between the germline ends. The DNA of the CDR3 is TGTGCCAGCAGCTTCTGGGTGGGACCGTCCTCCTACGAGCAGTACTTC. It encodes CASSFWVGPSSYEQYF.

The chain's CDR3 is CAISESKGSQPQHF. DNA for the CDR3: TGTGCCATCAGTGAGTCGAAGGGGAGCCAGCCCCAGCATTTT. This chain uses TRBV10-3 with TRBJ1-5; a possible D gene is TRBD1 (5 bases). This CDR3 is 14 amino acids long. With 0 bases removed from V and 7 bases from J, the gap between germline ends came to 10 bases. Germline assignment: CDR1 ENHRY and CDR2 SYGVKD.

This rearrangement joins TRBV11-3 to TRBJ2-2; D is unresolved. This CDR3 has 13 amino acids. V lost 6 bases and J lost 4, with 9 bases in between. Germline CDR1 and CDR2: SGHNT and YENEEA. As DNA, the CDR3 is TGTGCCAGCAGATCAGGTGGCACCGGGGAGCTGTTTTTT. Amino acid sequence: CASRSGGTGELFF.

A remark on this clone: An end of the junction differs from the germline gene, which may be a read error. V and J are TRBV30 and TRBJ1-2; no reliable D call. The germline gives CDR1 GTSNPN, CDR2 SVGIG (reference sequence). The CDR3 has 12 residues. CDR3 amino acids: CAWSSPTYRYTF. Written as DNA, the CDR3 is TGTGCCTGGAGTTCACCTACCTATCGCTACACCTTC.

The rearrangement links TRBV10-3 to TRBJ2-5; a weak D match, TRBD2 (6 bases). The J call may be faulty, since TRBJ2-7 better matches the DNA end. Germline CDR1 ENHRY, CDR2 SYGVKD. CDR3 length: 11 amino acids. In DNA form, the CDR3 reads TGTGCCATCAGGGGACTCGACGAGCAGTACTTC. Translation gives CAIRGLDEQYF.

The chain couples TRBV15 to TRBJ2-1; D gene uncertain. Germline CDR1 reads LNHNV; CDR2 reads YYDKDF (reference sequence). The length of the CDR3 is 11 residues. V was shortened by 5 bases and J by 6 bases, with 5 bases between the two germline ends. The CDR3 loop is CATSPRNEQFF. CDR3 sequence (DNA): TGTGCCACCAGCCCCCGCAATGAGCAGTTCTTC.

The V call is TRBV11-1, the J call TRBJ2-5; D not resolved. V lost 0 bases and J 7 bases, leaving 9 bases between the germline ends. This CDR3 is 13 amino acids long. The germline CDR1 and CDR2 sequences are SGHAT and FQDESV (reference sequence). CDR3 in DNA: TGTGCCAGCAGCTTAGCGGTTTACGGGACCCAGTACTTC. Its protein is CASSLAVYGTQYF.

The count of this clone is one. V and J are TRBV9 and TRBJ2-1; D is ambiguous. The V end lost 0 bases, the J end lost 9 bases, and 16 bases lay between the germline ends. Germline CDR1 and CDR2: SGDLS and YYNGEE. The CDR3 consists of 15 residues. The CDR3 here is CASSVVGDTSGEQFF. CDR3 sequence (DNA): TGTGCCAGCAGCGTAGTCGGTGACACCTCCGGTGAGCAGTTCTTC. The entire variable domain, with the rest obtained from reference TRBV9 and TRBJ2-1, is as follows: DSGVTQTPKHLITATGQRVTLRCSPRSGDLSVYWYQQSLDQGLQFLIQYYNGEERAKGNILERFSAQQFPDLHSELNLSSLELGDSALYFCASSVVGDTSGEQFFGPGTRLTVL.

For the CDR3, the DNA is TGTGCCAGCAGCTCCGGGACTAGCGGGATCCAAGAGACCCAGTACTTC. It yields the protein CASSSGTSGIQETQYF. The rearrangement joins TRBV7-9 to TRBJ2-5; 13 nucleotides align to TRBD2. The length of the CDR3 is 16 residues. The V gene end was trimmed by 4 bases and the J gene end by 1 base; junction bases not matched to a gene: 3. CDR1 is SEHNR, CDR2 FQNEAQ, per germline (reference sequence).

The genes are TRBV7-2 and TRBJ1-5; D unresolved. CDR1 is SGHTA, CDR2 FQGNSA, per germline. This CDR3 contains 14 residues. Trimming removed 1 base from V and 9 bases from J, with 13 bases in between. CDR3 in DNA: TGTGCCAGCAGCTTAGAGTCCGTCAGCGGGCCCCAGCATTTT. Protein: CASSLESVSGPQHF.

The gene calls are TRBV10-3 and TRBJ2-1; a possible D gene is TRBD2 (5 bases). The CDR3 is 13 residues long. Trimming removed 4 bases from V and 5 bases from J, with 9 bases in between. Germline CDR1 is ENHRY and CDR2 is SYGVKD. DNA for the CDR3: TGTGCCATCAGTGCGGGGAGTAACAATGAGCAGTTCTTC. Its protein is CAISAGSNNEQFF.

The rearrangement links TRBV5-4 to TRBJ2-3; D unresolved. Trimming shortened V by 0 bases and J by 0 bases, and 8 bases separated the two germline ends. CDR1 is SGHNT and CDR2 is YYREEE in the germline V gene (reference sequence). The CDR3 length is 15 residues. The CDR3: CASSLGGDSTDTQYF. The CDR3 coding sequence is TGTGCCAGCAGCTTGGGTGGGGATAGCACAGATACGCAGTATTTT.

The rearrangement uses TRBV9 and TRBJ1-4, with D perhaps matching TRBD1 (6 bases). The CDR3 spans 14 residues. Germline CDR1 SGDLS, CDR2 YYNGEE. V lost 0 bases and J 7 bases, leaving 10 bases between the germline ends. The chain's CDR3 is CASSVARGGEKLFF. CDR3 sequence (DNA): TGTGCCAGCAGCGTAGCCAGGGGTGGTGAAAAACTGTTTTTT. Filled out from reference TRBV9 and TRBJ1-4, the complete variable domain reads DSGVTQTPKHLITATGQRVTLRCSPRSGDLSVYWYQQSLDQGLQFLIQYYNGEERAKGNILERFSAQQFPDLHSELNLSSLELGDSALYFCASSVARGGEKLFFGSGTQLSVL.

The chain has TRBV28 and TRBJ2-1, with a weak D call TRBD1 (6 bases). V lost 4 bases and J 9 bases, leaving 22 bases between the germline ends. Germline V lookup: CDR1 MDHEN, CDR2 SYDVKM. This CDR3 region has 16 residues. The CDR3 DNA reads as TGTGCCAGCAGTTCCCTTTCGCTGTCAGAAGGGGGTGAGCAGTTCTTC. Protein product: CASSSLSLSEGGEQFF. Drawing the rest from reference TRBV28 and TRBJ2-1, the complete variable domain is DVKVTQSSRYLVKRTGEKVFLECVQDMDHENMFWYRQDPGLGLRLIYFSYDVKMKEKGDIPEGYSVSREKKERFSLILESASTNQTSMYLCASSSLSLSEGGEQFFGPGTRLTVL.

The chain carries TRBV5-1 and TRBJ2-5, with 10 bases aligning to TRBD2. With V trimmed by 0 bases and J by 5 bases, 4 bases remained unmatched. CDR3 size: 15 residues. From germline, CDR1 is SGHRS and CDR2 YFSETQ. The CDR3, as DNA: TGCGCCAGCAGCTTGGGGTCTAGCGGGAGTGAGACCCAGTACTTC. Translation gives CASSLGSSGSETQYF. The full variable domain, with the rest looked up from reference TRBV5-1 and TRBJ2-5, is KAGVTQTPRYLIKTRGQQVTLSCSPISGHRSVSWYQQTPGQGLQFLFEYFSETQRNKGNFPGRFSGRQFSNSRSEMNVSTLELGDSALYLCASSLGSSGSETQYFGPGTRLLVL.

V gene TRBV28 combines with J gene TRBJ2-5, with TRBD2 matching 9 bases. CDR1 and CDR2 from the germline V gene are MDHEN and SYDVKM. This CDR3 comprises 17 residues. Trimming took 7 bases from V and 4 from J; bases not matched to a gene: 16. In DNA form, the CDR3 reads TGTGCCAGCACCCTCTTAGGGGTAGCGGGAGCGGGAGAGACCCAGTACTTC. This gives the protein CASTLLGVAGAGETQYF.

The V call is TRBV7-9, the J call TRBJ1-4; D not resolved. This CDR3 spans 15 amino acids. Trimming stripped 1 base from V and 1 base from J, with 7 bases between. Germline lookup yields CDR1 SEHNR and CDR2 FQNEAQ (reference sequence). This CDR3 reads CASSLVVGTNEKLFF. The CDR3 coding sequence is TGTGCCAGCAGCTTAGTAGTGGGAACTAATGAAAAACTGTTTTTT.

The rearrangement joins TRBV12-2 to TRBJ2-7; the DNA was not used to check the table's D call, TRBD2. TRBV12-2 corresponds to a pseudogene. The length of the CDR3 is 13 residues. CDR3 region: CASRLFSGNEQYF. The CDR3 nucleotides read TGTGCAAGTCGCTTATTTAGCGGGAACGAGCAGTACTTC.

The chain uses TRBV25-1 and TRBJ2-3; no reliable D call. The CDR3 length is 17 residues. Trimming pared 2 bases from V and 6 bases from J, leaving 21 bases between. Germline CDR1 reads MGHDK; CDR2 reads SYGVNS. CDR3 region: CASSENGPRGDGDTQYF. The DNA for the CDR3 is TGTGCCAGCAGTGAAAATGGCCCCCGCGGAGATGGGGATACGCAGTATTTT.

The chain carries TRBV7-9 and TRBJ2-1; D is unresolved. V was pared by 4 bases and J by 4 bases, with 5 bases between. Germline V gene lookup returns CDR1 SEHNR and CDR2 FQNEAQ (reference sequence). The CDR3 has 12 residues. CDR3 amino acids: CASSWTYNEQFF. CDR3 in DNA: TGTGCCAGCAGCTGGACGTACAATGAGCAGTTCTTC.

J is TRBJ1-2 and V is TRBV11-2; D remains ambiguous. V was clipped by 2 bases and J by 8 bases, with 15 bases between them. Germline CDR1 and CDR2: SGHAT and FQNNGV. The CDR3 has 14 residues. Written as DNA, the CDR3 is TGTGCCAGCAGCTTAACAGCGACCGCGGGAGGCTACACCTTC. This sequence encodes CASSLTATAGGYTF.

This chain uses TRBV5-4 with TRBJ1-4; D not resolved. The CDR3 extends over 12 amino acids. The germline V and J ends were trimmed by 2 bases and 8 bases, with 7 bases remaining between them. The V gene's germline CDR1 is SGHNT and CDR2 YYREEE (reference sequence). This chain's CDR3 is CASSLGPEKLFF. CDR3 nucleotides: TGTGCCAGCAGCTTAGGGCCAGAAAAACTGTTTTTT.

The chain uses TRBV5-4 and TRBJ2-7, with no clear D. This CDR3 is built from 15 residues. Germline CDR1 SGHNT, CDR2 YYREEE (reference sequence). V gave up 1 base and J gave up 5 bases, with 16 bases separating them. DNA of the CDR3: TGTGCCAGCAGCTTGTCGGCCTCCTCTCCGGACGAGCAGTACTTC. The encoded protein is CASSLSASSPDEQYF.

V usage is TRBV11-2 and J usage is TRBJ1-1; no clear D. Germline CDR1 is SGHAT and CDR2 is FQNNGV. The V gene lost 1 base and the J gene lost 4 bases, with 1 base spanning the gap. This CDR3 has 11 residues. CDR3 coding DNA: TGTGCCAGCAGCTTAGTCACTGAAGCTTTCTTT. Its translation: CASSLVTEAFF.

This chain links TRBV7-6 with TRBJ2-3; the D gene is possibly TRBD2 (5 bases). Trimming shortened V by 3 bases and J by 5 bases, and 9 bases separated the two germline ends. The germline V gene encodes CDR1 SGHVS and CDR2 FNYEAQ. The CDR3 is made up of 13 amino acids. The DNA of the CDR3 is TGTGCCAGCAGCTTGACCCGGGGAGATACGCAGTATTTT. Protein: CASSLTRGDTQYF.

The genes are TRBV18 and TRBJ2-3; no clear D gene. Germline loops: CDR1 KGHSH, CDR2 LQKENI. CDR3 length equals 12 residues. V shed 4 bases and J shed 3 bases, with 5 bases lying between them. The CDR3 region has the DNA TGTGCCAGCTCACTTCGGACAGATACGCAGTATTTT. This gives the protein CASSLRTDTQYF. The variable domain in full, completed from reference TRBV18 and TRBJ2-3, reads NAGVMQNPRHLVRRRGQEARLRCSPMKGHSHVYWYRQLPEEGLKFMVYLQKENIIDESGMPKERFSAEFPKEGPSILRIQQVVRGDSAAYFCASSLRTDTQYFGPGTRLTVL.

This sequence joins TRBV18 and TRBJ2-5, with D maybe TRBD2 (5 bases). With 2 bases removed from V and 2 bases from J, the gap between germline ends came to 12 bases. The CDR3 has 15 amino acids. CDR1 and CDR2 from the germline V gene are KGHSH and LQKENI. The CDR3 here is CASSPAAGKQETQYF. CDR3 nucleotide sequence: TGTGCCAGCTCACCAGCGGCGGGTAAACAAGAGACCCAGTACTTC.